These 12 T cell receptor beta chains were all obtained from the same sample, sequenced in a study of T cells in Graves' hyperthyroidism and ophthalmopathy. Amplification targeted TCR beta CDR3 regions from RNA transcripts. First-round RT-PCR of the TCR CDR3 relied on the HTBI primer set. MiXCR, applied by TCRdb to the multiplex PCR reads, yields one record per CDR3 protein. Of more than 500,000 distinct CDR3 sequences listed, approximately 48% were seen once; the top ten hold around two fifths. The sample consisted of peripheral blood or thyroid tissue (not recorded which). These receptors were obtained from an adult woman with Graves' disease, either hyperthyroidism or ophthalmopathy (not recorded which).

V gene TRBV12-3 or TRBV12-4 combines with J gene TRBJ2-7; 9 bases line up with TRBD1. The trim removed 6 bases at V and 3 bases at J, leaving 9 bases unmatched. CDR3 length: 15 amino acids. The CDR3: CASRGTGIQLYEQYF. CDR3 nucleotides: TGTGCCAGCAGGGGGACAGGGATTCAGCTCTACGAGCAGTACTTC.

CDR3 sequence (DNA): TGTGCCAGCAGTTTAACGCGGAATGGCTACACCTTC. Amino acids: CASSLTRNGYTF. V and J are TRBV28 and TRBJ1-2; D is unresolved. V dropped 2 bases and J dropped 6 bases, with 7 bases sitting between them. Germline CDR1 reads MDHEN; CDR2 reads SYDVKM. This CDR3 has 12 amino acids.

In its sample, this clonotype was seen many times. CDR3 protein: CASSLAARGNTGELFF. CDR3 bases: TGTGCCAGCAGCTTAGCCGCGAGGGGGAACACCGGGGAGCTGTTTTTT. The chain employs TRBV7-6 and TRBJ2-2; TRBD1 or TRBD2 may be the D gene (5 bases each). The V gene's germline CDR1 is SGHVS and CDR2 FNYEAQ. Between the trimmed V and J ends, which lost 0 bases and 1 base, there was a span of 9 bases. CDR3 length equals 16 residues.

This clonotype has a count of ten or more. The chain joins TRBV7-2 to TRBJ2-7; D possibly matches TRBD1 or TRBD2 (5 bases each). CDR3 length equals 14 residues. CDR1 is SGHTA, CDR2 FQGNSA, per germline. Deletions cut 7 bases from V and 6 bases from J, with 19 bases between. CDR3 region: CASTPGSGRGEQYF. The CDR3 DNA reads as TGTGCCAGCACCCCAGGGAGCGGTCGCGGCGAGCAGTACTTC.

The CDR3 region is CSASLGGPAGNQPQHF. The DNA of the CDR3 is TGCAGTGCTAGCCTGGGGGGACCAGCGGGCAATCAGCCCCAGCATTTT. The chain carries TRBV20-1 and TRBJ1-5, with D tentatively TRBD1 (5 bases). Germline CDR1 DFQATT, CDR2 SNEGSKA (reference sequence). The CDR3 consists of 16 residues. Trimming took off 3 bases at V and 2 bases at J, with 17 bases between the two ends.

The V and J genes are TRBV10-2 and TRBJ2-1; the D is unclear. The V end was cut by 5 bases, the J end by 5 bases, with 7 bases between. The germline V gene has CDR1 WSHSY and CDR2 SAAADI. This CDR3 is 12 amino acids long. This chain's CDR3 is CASSPQNNEQFF. The CDR3 DNA reads as TGCGCCAGCAGTCCGCAGAACAATGAGCAGTTCTTC.

This clonotype was picked up one time. The chain carries TRBV29-1 and TRBJ1-5; D is perhaps TRBD1 (6 bases). This CDR3 contains 13 residues. Per germline, CDR1 SQVTM and CDR2 ANQGSEA. Trimming pared 7 bases from V and 7 bases from J, leaving 17 bases between. The CDR3 region is CSAAGHGEQPQHF. CDR3 nucleotides: TGCAGCGCAGCGGGACACGGCGAACAGCCCCAGCATTTT.

There are many counts of this clonotype. The J gene is TRBJ1-1, the V gene TRBV2, with D unresolved. Germline V gene data show CDR1 as SNHLY and CDR2 as FYNNEI. The ends were cut back, 4 bases at V and 1 base at J, with 19 bases in the middle. The CDR3 spans 17 residues. In nucleotides, the CDR3 is TGTGCCAGCAGTGGTAGAAGCACTACCCTAAAGAACACTGAAGCTTTCTTT. Its protein product is CASSGRSTTLKNTEAFF.

This clonotype was picked up many times. Here the CDR3 DNA reads TGCAGTGCTAGAGCAGGGACTAGTAGCACCGGGGAGCTGTTTTTT. Translated: CSARAGTSSTGELFF. The rearrangement joins TRBV20-1 to TRBJ2-2; 8 bases match TRBD2. J gave up 4 bases and V 1 base, and 5 bases lay outside the gene matches. This CDR3 is built from 15 residues. From germline, CDR1 is DFQATT and CDR2 SNEGSKA (reference sequence).

The chain links TRBV2 to TRBJ2-7; D is possibly TRBD2 (6 bases). This CDR3 comprises 14 residues. Trimming removed 4 bases at V and 6 bases at J, with 16 bases between. The germline gives CDR1 SNHLY, CDR2 FYNNEI. DNA of the CDR3: TGTGCCAGCAGTGCGGGAGACCGAAGTCGCGAGCAGTACTTC. Encoded protein: CASSAGDRSREQYF.

The J gene is TRBJ2-5, the V gene TRBV20-1, with a tentative D call TRBD2 (6 bases). The CDR3 extends over 12 amino acids. Germline-derived CDR1 and CDR2 are DFQATT and SNEGSKA (reference sequence). V was trimmed by 1 base and J by 5 bases, leaving 8 bases between them. Written as DNA, the CDR3 is TGCAGTGCTAGAGCGGGAGCCGAGACCCAGTACTTC. It encodes CSARAGAETQYF.

The table lists this clonotype with many counts. V usage is TRBV6-5 and J usage is TRBJ1-5, with TRBD1 identical over 9 bases. Germline lookup yields CDR1 MNHEY and CDR2 SVGAGI. Germline trimming cut 8 bases from V and 6 bases from J; bases unmatched to any gene: 5. The CDR3 runs to 13 residues. The CDR3 sequence is CASGTGWTQPQHF. The CDR3 region has the DNA TGTGCCAGCGGGACAGGGTGGACTCAGCCCCAGCATTTT.